Presented here are 32 T cell receptor beta chains from one specimen sequenced in a study of blood T cell repertoires in COVID-19. Produced via immunoSEQ multiplex PCR; TCRdb's table is partial and in-frame only. The sample shows about 120,000 clones, more than 75% of them seen only once. Input material: peripheral blood. These receptors were taken from a woman aged 45-60 years with acute or convalescent COVID-19.

V and J are TRBV11-2 and TRBJ2-2, with 8 nucleotides matching TRBD2. Trimming at V came to 1 base and at J to 4 bases, leaving 2 bases not matched to a gene. This CDR3 comprises 15 residues. Looked up from germline, CDR1 is SGHAT and CDR2 is FQNNGV. In nucleotides, the CDR3 is TGTGCCAGCAGCTTAGCAGCGGGAGTCACCGGGGAGCTGTTTTTT. Residues: CASSLAAGVTGELFF.

The chain employs TRBV4-2 and TRBJ1-3; possibly TRBD1 for D (5 bases). Germline assignment: CDR1 LGHNA and CDR2 YNFKEQ. CDR3 length equals 18 residues. The V gene lost 1 base and the J gene lost 0 bases, with 16 bases spanning the gap. The CDR3 spells CASSQATQVPGSGNTIYF. CDR3 bases: TGTGCCAGCAGCCAAGCGACACAGGTTCCGGGCTCTGGAAACACCATATATTTT.

This chain connects TRBV3-1 (or the pseudogene TRBV3-2) to TRBJ2-7, with D maybe TRBD1 (5 bases). V was shortened by 1 base and J by 0 bases, with 10 bases between the two germline ends. Germline CDR1 and CDR2: LGHDT and YNNKEL (reference sequence). The CDR3 length is 15 residues. The CDR3 sequence: CASSQGWGFSYEQYF. The CDR3 coding sequence is TGTGCCAGCAGCCAAGGGTGGGGCTTCTCCTACGAGCAGTACTTC.

This chain joins TRBV30 and TRBJ1-1; tentative D call: TRBD1 (6 bases). CDR3 length equals 12 residues. Between the trimmed V and J ends, which lost 7 bases and 1 base, there was a span of 10 bases. Per germline, CDR1 GTSNPN and CDR2 SVGIG (reference sequence). The CDR3 region has the DNA TGTGCCTTACAGGGCTGGAACACTGAAGCTTTCTTT. It encodes CALQGWNTEAFF.

This chain links TRBV24-1 with TRBJ1-5, with D hard to call. Trimming left V 5 bases short and J 2 bases short, with 15 bases between. Germline values: CDR1 KGHDR, CDR2 SFDVKD. The length of the CDR3 is 16 residues. CDR3 DNA: TGTGCCACCAGTGGTCCATCTCTCCGAGGCAATCAGCCCCAGCATTTT. Its translation: CATSGPSLRGNQPQHF.

This rearrangement joins TRBV18 to TRBJ2-7; 9 bases match TRBD1. Trimming at V came to 4 bases and at J to 4 bases, leaving 8 bases not matched to a gene. Germline CDR1 KGHSH, CDR2 LQKENI. The CDR3 consists of 15 residues. CDR3 in amino acids: CASSRGRDRAYEQYF. For the CDR3, the DNA is TGTGCCAGCTCACGAGGCCGGGACAGGGCATACGAGCAGTACTTC.

This rearrangement joins TRBV11-2 to TRBJ2-6, with TRBD1 matching over 9 bases. The V segment lost 2 bases and the J segment 1 base; nucleotides outside the gene matches: 6. This CDR3 has 18 amino acids. Germline V lookup: CDR1 SGHAT, CDR2 FQNNGV. The CDR3: CASSLSGQGYSGANVLTF. The DNA of the CDR3 is TGTGCCAGCAGCTTAAGCGGACAGGGGTATTCTGGGGCCAACGTCCTGACTTTC.

The V call is TRBV3-1 (or the pseudogene TRBV3-2), the J call TRBJ2-7, with D possibly matching TRBD1 (6 bases). V was shortened by 4 bases and J by 2 bases, with 9 bases between the two germline ends. Germline CDR1 is LGHDT and CDR2 is YNNKEL (reference sequence). This CDR3 has 13 residues. CDR3: CASSRQGTYEQYF. CDR3 bases: TGTGCCAGCAGCCGGCAGGGGACCTACGAGCAGTACTTC.

The V and J genes are TRBV12-1 and TRBJ2-1; TRBD2, the table's D call, lacks a check against the DNA. TRBV12-1 represents a pseudogene. The length of the CDR3 is 19 residues. The CDR3 protein is CASSSYYGGRDSSYNEQFF. For the CDR3, the DNA is TGTGCCAGCAGCTCTTACTATGGCGGGAGGGACAGCTCCTACAATGAGCAGTTCTTC.

The chain couples TRBV19 to TRBJ2-6, with D possibly matching TRBD1 (7 bases). The CDR3 is 14 residues long. The germline CDR1 and CDR2 sequences are LNHDA and SQIVND (reference sequence). Trimming removed 6 bases at V and 4 bases at J, with 10 bases between. The CDR3 DNA follows: TGTGCCAGTAGCAGGGGGGCAGGGGCCAACGTCCTGACTTTC. Protein: CASSRGAGANVLTF.

Written as DNA, the CDR3 is TGTGCCAGCTCACCAAAAGGACTAGCGGAAGGAACCGGACTCTACAATGAGCAGTTCTTC. Its protein is CASSPKGLAEGTGLYNEQFF. The rearrangement uses TRBV18 and TRBJ2-1, with TRBD2 matching 10 bases. The ends lost 2 bases at V and 3 bases at J; junction bases unmatched: 16. CDR1 is KGHSH, CDR2 LQKENI, per germline. The CDR3 has 20 residues. The full variable domain, rest sourced from reference TRBV18 and TRBJ2-1, is NAGVMQNPRHLVRRRGQEARLRCSPMKGHSHVYWYRQLPEEGLKFMVYLQKENIIDESGMPKERFSAEFPKEGPSILRIQQVVRGDSAAYFCASSPKGLAEGTGLYNEQFFGPGTRLTVL.

The chain couples TRBV5-4 to TRBJ2-3, with D perhaps matching TRBD2 (6 bases). Trimming pared 4 bases from V and 6 bases from J, leaving 12 bases between. The CDR3 extends over 13 amino acids. The germline gives CDR1 SGHNT, CDR2 YYREEE (reference sequence). The CDR3 nucleotides read TGTGCCAGCAGCCCCGGGGAGGAGGATACGCAGTATTTT. Its translation is CASSPGEEDTQYF. The full variable domain, its missing parts supplied by reference TRBV5-4 and TRBJ2-3, is ETGVTQSPTHLIKTRGQQVTLRCSSQSGHNTVSWYQQALGQGPQFIFQYYREEENGRGNFPPRFSGLQFPNYSSELNVNALELDDSALYLCASSPGEEDTQYFGPGTRLTVL.

The chain links TRBV12-5 to TRBJ2-7, with a tentative D call TRBD1 (6 bases). CDR3 length equals 13 residues. Deletions cut 7 bases from V and 0 bases from J, with 10 bases between. Germline V gene sequence: CDR1 LGHNT, CDR2 FRNRAP. CDR3 nucleotide sequence: TGTGCTAGTGTCAGGGACAACTCCTACGAGCAGTACTTC. It is translated as CASVRDNSYEQYF.

This clone was found once. The V gene is TRBV12-5, the J gene TRBJ2-7; the D gene is possibly TRBD2 (5 bases). The CDR3 sequence is 18 residues long. Looked up from germline, CDR1 is LGHNT and CDR2 is FRNRAP. Trimming left V 0 bases short and J 2 bases short, with 20 bases between. CDR3 in amino acids: CASGLVLSGQREPYEQYF. The CDR3 DNA reads as TGTGCTAGTGGTTTGGTACTTAGTGGGCAGAGGGAACCCTACGAGCAGTACTTC.

This clone has just one count. The chain carries TRBV7-2 and TRBJ1-3; tentatively, D is TRBD1 (6 bases). CDR1 is SGHTA and CDR2 is FQGNSA in the germline V gene. The CDR3 has 15 residues. Deletions cut 1 base from V and 0 bases from J, with 7 bases between. This chain's CDR3 is CASSLVQGSGNTIYF. Here the CDR3 DNA reads TGTGCCAGCAGCTTAGTACAGGGCTCTGGAAACACCATATATTTT.

J is TRBJ1-2 and V is TRBV6-5; possible D gene TRBD1, 6 bases. CDR3 length: 13 amino acids. The germline V gene has CDR1 MNHEY and CDR2 SVGAGI. The V and J ends lost 6 bases and 8 bases respectively, with 16 bases between them. The CDR3: CASRDTTGTGYTF. The CDR3, as DNA: TGTGCCAGCAGGGATACCACAGGGACCGGCTACACCTTC.

The chain uses TRBV6-6 and TRBJ1-4; D remains unclear. V was cut by 7 bases and J by 7 bases, with 13 bases left in between. The CDR3 totals 13 residues. Per the germline V gene, CDR1 is MNHNY and CDR2 is SVGAGI (reference sequence). DNA for the CDR3: TGTGCCAGCACCCGAGAAGGAGGTGAAAAACTGTTTTTT. It translates to CASTREGGEKLFF.

This chain links TRBV24-1 with TRBJ2-1; D perhaps matches TRBD2 (6 bases). Germline lookup yields CDR1 KGHDR and CDR2 SFDVKD. The CDR3 spans 16 residues. The V gene lost 0 bases and the J gene lost 7 bases, with 15 bases spanning the gap. The CDR3 coding sequence is TGTGCCACCAGTGATTTGGGAGGGACCACGGGGAATGAGCAGTTCTTC. This sequence encodes CATSDLGGTTGNEQFF.

The rearrangement joins TRBV2 to TRBJ1-5, with unresolved D. The ends were cut back, 4 bases at V and 6 bases at J, with 16 bases in the middle. The CDR3 is 15 residues long. The germline gives CDR1 SNHLY, CDR2 FYNNEI. As DNA, the CDR3 is TGTGCCAGCAGTGTACTATTCGCGCGGGCTCAGCCCCAGCATTTT. The encoded protein is CASSVLFARAQPQHF.

The genes are TRBV11-3 and TRBJ1-3; D unclear. Germline V gives CDR1 SGHNT, CDR2 YENEEA. Deletions cut 3 bases from V and 0 bases from J, with 9 bases between. The CDR3 length is 15 residues. The CDR3 nucleotides are TGTGCCAGCAGCTTCGTCCACAGCTCTGGAAACACCATATATTTT. Amino acids: CASSFVHSSGNTIYF.

J is TRBJ1-1 and V is TRBV18, with 7 bases fitting TRBD1. Germline CDR1 is KGHSH and CDR2 is LQKENI. The J segment lost 1 base and the V segment lost 3 bases, leaving 11 bases of the junction unmatched. This CDR3 has 17 amino acids. The CDR3 is CASSPTGSGTANTEAFF. As DNA, the CDR3 is TGTGCCAGCTCACCCACGGGCTCTGGGACAGCGAACACTGAAGCTTTCTTT.

V is TRBV30 and J is TRBJ2-1, with 9 bases fitting TRBD2. Germline CDR1 reads GTSNPN; CDR2 reads SVGIG (reference sequence). V lost 1 base and J lost 6; bases outside the gene matches: 7. The CDR3 spans 15 residues. CDR3 loop: CAWSGWGLAGNEQFF. The CDR3 DNA sequence: TGTGCCTGGAGTGGGTGGGGACTAGCCGGCAATGAGCAGTTCTTC.

J is TRBJ2-1 and V is TRBV10-3; 8 bases are a match to TRBD2. J was trimmed by 4 bases and V by 2 bases; bases with no gene match: 10. The germline V gene encodes CDR1 ENHRY and CDR2 SYGVKD. CDR3 length: 17 amino acids. The CDR3 DNA follows: TGTGCCATCAGTGAGCGTGGACTAGCTGGATCTTACAATGAGCAGTTCTTC. It specifies CAISERGLAGSYNEQFF.

CDR3 sequence: CASSFGGLGELFF. The CDR3 bases are TGTGCCAGCAGTTTCGGGGGATTGGGGGAGCTGTTTTTT. The J gene is TRBJ2-2, the V gene TRBV12-3 or TRBV12-4, with TRBD2 as a possible D gene (6 bases). The CDR3 covers 13 residues. V lost 3 bases and J 8 bases, leaving 10 bases between the germline ends.

This chain connects TRBV10-2 to TRBJ2-1; 12 bases are shared with TRBD2. J lost 9 bases, V lost 2 bases, and 5 bases had no gene match. This CDR3 is 15 amino acids long. The germline CDR1 and CDR2 sequences are WSHSY and SAAADI. The CDR3: CASSEVLLAGGEQFF. The CDR3 DNA follows: TGCGCCAGCAGTGAGGTCCTACTAGCGGGAGGTGAGCAGTTCTTC.

The count of this clone is one. The chain uses TRBV24-1 and TRBJ2-2; D might be TRBD1 (5 bases). V was cut by 5 bases and J by 0 bases, with 9 bases left in between. Looked up from germline, CDR1 is KGHDR and CDR2 is SFDVKD. This CDR3 has 15 amino acids. CDR3 protein: CATSVGQSNTGELFF. In nucleotides, the CDR3 is TGTGCCACCAGTGTGGGGCAGTCGAACACCGGGGAGCTGTTTTTT.

The genes are TRBV5-6 and TRBJ1-2, with TRBD1 matching 7 bases. Germline loops: CDR1 SGHDT, CDR2 YYEEEE. The CDR3 has 14 residues. The junction had 7 bases not matched to a gene; V was cut back by 0 bases and J by 8 bases. In nucleotides, the CDR3 is TGTGCCAGCAGCTTGGCGCCCAGGGGGTACGGCTACACCTTC. It codes for CASSLAPRGYGYTF.

This clone was found once. This rearrangement joins TRBV10-1 to TRBJ2-7; 13 bases are a match to TRBD2. Germline V gene lookup returns CDR1 WNHNN and CDR2 SYGVQD (reference sequence). V dropped 4 bases and J dropped 1; count of bases not matched to a gene: 4. The CDR3 totals 16 residues. CDR3 protein: CASSGTSGGFSYEQYF. The CDR3, as DNA: TGCGCCAGCAGTGGGACTAGCGGGGGCTTTTCCTACGAGCAGTACTTC.

This clone was seen a few times. The chain combines TRBV10-3 with TRBJ1-2; 11 bases are a match to TRBD1. Germline lookup yields CDR1 ENHRY and CDR2 SYGVKD. The length of the CDR3 is 16 residues. V lost 3 bases, J lost 4 bases, and 7 bases stayed unmatched. The DNA for the CDR3 is TGTGCCATCAGTGAAGGACAGGGGGCAGCCGGCTATGGCTACACCTTC. Translating gives CAISEGQGAAGYGYTF.

This rearrangement joins TRBV10-3 to TRBJ2-5; TRBD2 matches 9 bases. This CDR3 comprises 15 residues. Germline V lookup: CDR1 ENHRY, CDR2 SYGVKD. The V and J ends lost 2 bases and 3 bases, in that order; junction bases with no gene match: 4. The DNA of the CDR3 is TGTGCCATCAGTGAGAGGACTAGCGCGGAAGAGACCCAGTACTTC. Residues: CAISERTSAEETQYF.

V is TRBV7-2 and J is TRBJ2-3, with D perhaps matching TRBD2 (6 bases). V was shortened by 1 base and J by 2 bases, with 10 bases between the two germline ends. The germline V gene has CDR1 SGHTA and CDR2 FQGNSA. This CDR3 spans 15 amino acids. The chain's CDR3 is CASSLGLGATDTQYF. The CDR3 region has the DNA TGTGCCAGCAGCTTAGGACTAGGGGCCACAGATACGCAGTATTTT.

This chain uses TRBV9 with TRBJ2-7; 7 nucleotides line up with TRBD2. The CDR3 runs 16 residues. V gave up 6 bases and J gave up 8 bases; unmatched junction bases: 20. Germline assignment: CDR1 SGDLS and CDR2 YYNGEE. DNA for the CDR3: TGTGCCAGCACCTCAGGCCCGGGAGGATGGGGGGAGAAGCAGTACTTC. Translation: CASTSGPGGWGEKQYF.